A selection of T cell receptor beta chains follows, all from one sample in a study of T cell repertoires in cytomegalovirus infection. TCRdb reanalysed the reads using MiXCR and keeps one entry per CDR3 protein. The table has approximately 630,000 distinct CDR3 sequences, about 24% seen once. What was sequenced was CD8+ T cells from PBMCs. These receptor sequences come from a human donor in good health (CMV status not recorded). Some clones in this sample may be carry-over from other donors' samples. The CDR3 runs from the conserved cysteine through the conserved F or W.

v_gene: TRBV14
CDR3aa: CASSPIPRTGNNIQYF

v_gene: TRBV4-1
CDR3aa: CASSQERQAPEGIHNSPLHF

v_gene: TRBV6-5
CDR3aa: CASSYSTRQYQETQYF

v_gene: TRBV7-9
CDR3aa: CASSLGVGTRNEQFF

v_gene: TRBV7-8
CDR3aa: CASSLASSADYEQYF

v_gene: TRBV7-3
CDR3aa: CASSLSSGGDGYTF

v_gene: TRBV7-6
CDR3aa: CASSSPAGVNTGELFF

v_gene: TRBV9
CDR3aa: CASSVWDRVLSDTQYF

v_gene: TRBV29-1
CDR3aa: CSGNRVGETQYF

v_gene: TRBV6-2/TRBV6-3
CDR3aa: CASSPLPGQGTSSNTGELFF

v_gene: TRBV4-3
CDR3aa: CASSQDYRVRTDTQYF

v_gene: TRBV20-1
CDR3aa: CSAPRGGPTGELFF

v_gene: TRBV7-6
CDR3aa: CASIERVLSQETQYF

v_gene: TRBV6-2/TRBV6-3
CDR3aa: CASRQQGYNEQFF

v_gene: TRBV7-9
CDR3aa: CASSPGQENTGELFF

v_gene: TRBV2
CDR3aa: CASSGSGGRPYGYTF